Below, 21 T cell receptor beta chains from the same sample are listed, as sequenced in a study of T cells in Graves' hyperthyroidism and ophthalmopathy. TCR beta CDR3 sequences were amplified from RNA transcripts. With the HTBI primer set, the TCR CDR3 went through a first round of RT-PCR. TCRdb re-called the multiplex PCR reads through MiXCR, storing one row per CDR3 protein. The table has a few hundred thousand distinct CDR3 sequences, about a fifth seen once. Sequencing was carried out using blood. The receptors originated from a woman aged 18-29 years with Graves' hyperthyroidism.

This clonotype has at least ten counts. The chain carries TRBV7-8 and TRBJ1-1; 7 bases map to TRBD1. The ends lost 5 bases at V and 6 bases at J; junction bases unmatched: 6. Germline V gives CDR1 SGHVS, CDR2 FQNEAQ. The CDR3 totals 13 residues. The CDR3 nucleotides read TGTGCCAGCAGCCCGGGACAGTACCCTGAAGCTTTCTTT. Amino acid sequence: CASSPGQYPEAFF.

This chain uses TRBV27 with TRBJ2-7; the match to TRBD1 covers 9 bases. Trimming took 4 bases from V and 5 from J; bases not matched to a gene: 6. CDR1 MNHEY and CDR2 SMNVEV come from the germline V gene (reference sequence). CDR3 size: 14 residues. As DNA, the CDR3 is TGTGCCAGCAGTTGGGGACAGGGTGAGCACGAGCAGTACTTC. Translating it yields CASSWGQGEHEQYF.

This clonotype was detected a few times. V is TRBV30 and J is TRBJ2-5, with TRBD2 as a possible D gene (7 bases). V lost 0 bases, J lost 5 bases, and 16 bases lay in between. The CDR3 is 15 residues long. The germline gives CDR1 GTSNPN, CDR2 SVGIG (reference sequence). The CDR3: CAWSVPGGLEETQYF. The CDR3 coding sequence is TGTGCCTGGAGTGTACCGGGGGGCCTCGAGGAGACCCAGTACTTC.

For this clonotype: The junction departs from the called germline gene at one end, perhaps through a read error. CDR3 sequence (DNA): TGTGCCAGCTCCCCACTTGAATGGGGGACGGATGGCTACACCTTC. This translates into CASSPLEWGTDGYTF. The chain links TRBV18 to TRBJ1-2; TRBD1 might be the D (5 bases). CDR1 and CDR2 (germline): KGHSH, LQKENI. The CDR3 sequence is 15 residues long.

This sequence joins TRBV12-3 or TRBV12-4 and TRBJ2-7, with D maybe TRBD1 (5 bases). CDR3 size: 14 residues. V was pared by 6 bases and J by 4 bases, with 16 bases between. CDR3 sequence reads: CASSPRQKLYEQYF. DNA of the CDR3: TGTGCCAGCAGCCCCAGACAGAAACTGTACGAGCAGTACTTC.

Comment on this clonotype: This may arise from a read error, as a much more abundant clone is one base away. Lacking the conserved final phenylalanine or tryptophan, this CDR3 likely reflects a read error. The V and J genes are TRBV25-1 and TRBJ1-1; TRBD1 is a possible D gene (5 bases). Germline CDR1 and CDR2: MGHDK and SYGVNS. CDR3 length: 11 residues. Trimming left V 4 bases short and J 7 bases short, with 7 bases between. The CDR3 DNA reads as TGTGCCAGCAGTGTGGGGGTTGAAGCTTTCTAT. Amino acid sequence: CASSVGVEAFY.

This clonotype occurred many times. V is TRBV24-1 and J is TRBJ1-1, with unresolved D. The CDR3 totals 14 residues. The germline CDR1 and CDR2 sequences are KGHDR and SFDVKD. V lost 3 bases, J lost 2 bases, and 9 bases lay in between. CDR3 in amino acids: CATSDPSENTEAFF. CDR3 DNA: TGTGCCACCAGTGATCCTTCGGAAAACACTGAAGCTTTCTTT.

This clonotype occurred many times. The V and J genes are TRBV20-1 and TRBJ2-7, with D hard to call. The V and J ends lost 4 bases and 3 bases respectively, with 10 bases between them. The CDR3 runs 12 residues. CDR1 DFQATT and CDR2 SNEGSKA come from the germline V gene (reference sequence). This CDR3 reads CSAKSERYEQYF. The CDR3 DNA follows: TGCAGTGCTAAAAGTGAGCGCTACGAGCAGTACTTC.

In its sample, this clonotype was seen many times. The rearrangement links TRBV10-3 to TRBJ2-2; no reliable D call. Germline V gives CDR1 ENHRY, CDR2 SYGVKD. V lost 4 bases and J lost 4, with 10 bases in between. The CDR3 covers 14 residues. CDR3 sequence: CAISGPMSTGELFF. The CDR3 DNA sequence: TGTGCCATCAGTGGTCCGATGAGCACCGGGGAGCTGTTTTTT.

This chain links TRBV5-1 with TRBJ1-2; 8 nucleotides align to TRBD1. Per the germline V gene, CDR1 is SGHRS and CDR2 is YFSETQ. The V and J ends lost 5 bases and 9 bases, in that order; junction bases with no gene match: 12. CDR3 size: 14 residues. CDR3 coding DNA: TGCGCCAGCAGTGTGCAGGGGGCGCCTAATAGCTACACCTTC. It specifies CASSVQGAPNSYTF.

This clonotype was seen a few times. V is TRBV3-1 and J is TRBJ1-1, with D possibly matching TRBD1 (5 bases). Germline loops: CDR1 LGHDT, CDR2 YNNKEL (reference sequence). Deletions cut 3 bases from V and 0 bases from J, with 11 bases between. The CDR3 runs 15 residues. The CDR3 nucleotides are TGTGCCAGCAGCCAGAACAGGTTCATGAACACTGAAGCTTTCTTT. Translation gives CASSQNRFMNTEAFF.

This clonotype was detected many times. The V call is TRBV20-1, the J call TRBJ2-2; D unresolved. V dropped 3 bases and J dropped 5 bases, with 10 bases sitting between them. Per the germline V gene, CDR1 is DFQATT and CDR2 is SNEGSKA (reference sequence). This CDR3 is built from 13 residues. CDR3 DNA sequence: TGCAGTGCTAGTTATGTCGAGACCGGGGAGCTGTTTTTT. It is translated as CSASYVETGELFF.

This clonotype was observed at least ten times. The V and J genes are TRBV27 and TRBJ2-7; 11 bases match TRBD2. With V trimmed by 6 bases and J by 1 base, 5 bases remained unmatched. The CDR3 is 15 residues long. Germline V CDR1 and CDR2: MNHEY, SMNVEV (reference sequence). This CDR3 is CASRISGGASYEQYF. As DNA, the CDR3 is TGTGCCAGCAGAATTAGCGGGGGGGCGTCCTACGAGCAGTACTTC.

This clonotype came up many times. The V gene is TRBV3-1, the J gene TRBJ2-5; 12 positions match TRBD2. V shed 4 bases, J shed 4 bases, and the junction held 10 bases outside the gene matches. Germline CDR1 reads LGHDT; CDR2 reads YNNKEL (reference sequence). CDR3 size: 17 residues. The CDR3 is CASSLGGSSGGVETQYF. The CDR3 DNA follows: TGTGCCAGCAGCCTCGGAGGGTCTAGCGGGGGGGTAGAGACCCAGTACTTC.

This clonotype has just a few counts. J is TRBJ2-5 and V is TRBV5-1; TRBD2 matches at 7 bases. The CDR3 sequence is 16 residues long. CDR1 is SGHRS and CDR2 is YFSETQ in the germline V gene. V lost 3 bases, J lost 5 bases, and 13 bases stayed unmatched. The CDR3 region has the DNA TGCGCCAGCAGCTCCGGGCGGGAGCCTTGGGGGGAGACCCAGTACTTC. Its translation is CASSSGREPWGETQYF.

This clonotype was seen at least ten times. The V call is TRBV6-2 or TRBV6-3, the J call TRBJ2-2; perhaps TRBD1 as D (5 bases). The V end lost 2 bases, the J end lost 5 bases, and 15 bases lay between the germline ends. The germline gives CDR1 MNHEY, CDR2 SVGEGT. There are 16 residues in the CDR3. CDR3 sequence reads: CASSYPLGQRTGELFF. CDR3 DNA sequence: TGTGCCAGCAGTTACCCTTTGGGGCAGAGAACCGGGGAGCTGTTTTTT.

Worth noting for this clonotype: Given the absence of the conserved phenylalanine or tryptophan at the CDR3 end, a read error is likely. The V call is TRBV19, the J call TRBJ1-5, with unresolved D. The CDR3 totals 15 residues. Deletions cut 7 bases from V and 0 bases from J, with 13 bases between. Germline V CDR1 and CDR2: LNHDA, SQIVND (reference sequence). In DNA form, the CDR3 reads TGTGCCAGTAAGGCAGAAGCTTATAGCAATCAGCCCCAGCATCTT. This translates into CASKAEAYSNQPQHL.

This clonotype was observed a single time. A read error may explain this, as a much larger clone is one base away. This rearrangement joins TRBV3-1 to TRBJ2-5; maybe TRBD2 (6 bases). This CDR3 contains 15 residues. Germline-derived CDR1 and CDR2 are LGHDT and YNNKEL (reference sequence). The CDR3 DNA is TGTGTCAGCAGCCAAGATCGGAGGGACCAAGAGACCCAGTACTTC. Translated: CVSSQDRRDQETQYF.

There are many counts of this clonotype. The chain uses TRBV6-1 and TRBJ1-5; 7 nucleotides agree with TRBD1. This CDR3 has 14 amino acids. V lost 5 bases to trimming and J lost 5 bases; unmatched junction nucleotides: 6. Per germline, CDR1 MNHNS and CDR2 SASEGT. CDR3 DNA sequence: TGTGCCAGCAGTACGACCGGGACAGATCAGCCCCAGCATTTT. Its protein is CASSTTGTDQPQHF.

This clonotype was seen many times. CDR3: CASRQSGFAEAFF. The CDR3 coding sequence is TGCGCCAGCCGTCAAAGCGGGTTCGCTGAAGCTTTCTTT. The chain uses TRBV5-1 and TRBJ1-1, with D unclear. The CDR3 covers 13 residues. V gave up 7 bases and J gave up 6 bases, with 16 bases separating them. Germline V gene sequence: CDR1 SGHRS, CDR2 YFSETQ.

This clonotype occurred many times. The chain uses TRBV5-1 and TRBJ2-5; 11 bases agree with TRBD1. The germline gives CDR1 SGHRS, CDR2 YFSETQ. The CDR3 loop spans 16 amino acids. Trimming took 4 bases from V and 5 from J; bases not matched to a gene: 10. The CDR3 spells CASSPRTGGRDETQYF. The CDR3 region has the DNA TGCGCCAGCAGCCCCAGGACAGGGGGCAGGGACGAGACCCAGTACTTC.